This T cell receptor (beta chain) was identified during a study of CD8+CD57+ T cells in acquired aplastic anemia. Study details: An average of approximately 3.4 ug of DNA was obtained from sorted CD4+ and CD8+ cells. Study-wide points: Between the patient and control groups, CD8+ Simpson's diversity did not differ significantly. Patients shared some 30 CD8+ CDR3 sequences with controls.

Whoever was chosen for sequencing had shown CD8+CD57+ cell expansion by flow cytometry. Receipt of therapy had not occurred in any patient by the time of blood sampling. The ends lost 5 bases at V and 2 bases at J; junction bases unmatched: 11. Germline CDR1 is ENHRY and CDR2 is SYGVKD. This CDR3 region has 17 residues. This clonotype was found a few times. Antigen: not known. A single base separates this from a much larger clone, so it may be a read error. The use of genomic DNA as template underpinned the TCR beta VDJ and CDR3 profiling. One entry per CDR3 protein, called by TCRdb with MiXCR from the reads. This table has around 430,000 distinct CDR3 sequences, approximately 32% appearing once.

The chain couples TRBV10-3 to TRBJ1-3; TRBD1 matches at 8 bases. This receptor was taken from a human donor with aplastic anemia. The sample was sorted CD4+, CD8+, or CD8+CD57+ T cells (not recorded which) from PBMCs. The DNA for the CDR3 is TGTGCCATCAGTCCCGGGACAGGTTTAAGCCCTGGAAACACCATATATTTT. This encodes CAISPGTGLSPGNTIYF.